One sample yielded the 21 T cell receptor beta chains listed below, sequenced in a study of blood T cell repertoires in COVID-19. Assay used: immunoSEQ multiplex PCR; TCRdb lists only in-frame clones, some missing. The repertoire holds a few hundred thousand clones, roughly 87% seen once, with about 2.7% in the top ten. The specimen was PBMCs or T cells enriched from blood (not recorded which). The receptors were sampled from a woman aged 25 to 39 who had recovered from COVID-19.

This CDR3 is CASSYRGRGTEAFF. The CDR3, as DNA: TGTGCCAGCAGCTACAGGGGGCGGGGCACTGAAGCTTTCTTT. The chain links TRBV7-9 to TRBJ1-1; 9 nucleotides align to TRBD1. The CDR3 loop spans 14 amino acids. V dropped 4 bases and J dropped 4; count of bases not matched to a gene: 4. Germline V gene data show CDR1 as SEHNR and CDR2 as FQNEAQ (reference sequence).

The V and J genes are TRBV5-1 and TRBJ1-1; D not resolved. Germline-derived CDR1 and CDR2 are SGHRS and YFSETQ. V dropped 2 bases and J dropped 1 base, with 9 bases sitting between them. The CDR3 is 14 amino acids. CDR3: CASSLSGQNTEAFF. The CDR3 DNA sequence: TGCGCCAGCAGCTTAAGTGGCCAGAACACTGAAGCTTTCTTT. The whole variable domain, filled in from reference TRBV5-1 and TRBJ1-1, reads KAGVTQTPRYLIKTRGQQVTLSCSPISGHRSVSWYQQTPGQGLQFLFEYFSETQRNKGNFPGRFSGRQFSNSRSEMNVSTLELGDSALYLCASSLSGQNTEAFFGQGTRLTVV.

This clone was recorded once. The chain carries TRBV2 and TRBJ1-2, with a tentative D call TRBD1 (5 bases). The CDR3 length is 11 residues. Germline V lookup: CDR1 SNHLY, CDR2 FYNNEI. Trimming stripped 7 bases from V and 7 bases from J, with 10 bases between. This chain's CDR3 is CASTGGLGYTF. CDR3 in DNA: TGTGCCAGCACGGGGGGACTTGGCTACACCTTC.

As DNA, the CDR3 is TGTGCCAGCGGAGTTAACAGGTTCTACGAGCAGTACTTC. It specifies CASGVNRFYEQYF. The chain joins TRBV6-5 to TRBJ2-7; TRBD1 is a possible D gene (5 bases). Germline assignment: CDR1 MNHEY and CDR2 SVGAGI. V gave up 8 bases and J gave up 3 bases, with 14 bases separating them. The CDR3 loop spans 13 amino acids.

V and J are TRBV18 and TRBJ1-3; D not certain. The CDR3 runs to 15 residues. Germline CDR1 reads KGHSH; CDR2 reads LQKENI. The V gene lost 3 bases and the J gene lost 0 bases, with 9 bases spanning the gap. The CDR3 sequence: CASSPLPDSGNTIYF. The CDR3 nucleotides are TGTGCCAGCTCACCTCTGCCAGACTCTGGAAACACCATATATTTT.

The rearrangement uses TRBV29-1 and TRBJ1-1; D may be TRBD1 (6 bases). Germline CDR1 SQVTM, CDR2 ANQGSEA. V gave up 7 bases and J gave up 1 base, with 13 bases separating them. This CDR3 is 13 amino acids long. The CDR3 DNA sequence: TGCAGCGCAAGACAGGACCCGAACACTGAAGCTTTCTTT. Translation: CSARQDPNTEAFF. The whole variable domain, filled in from reference TRBV29-1 and TRBJ1-1, reads SAVISQKPSRDICQRGTSLTIQCQVDSQVTMMFWYRQQPGQSLTLIATANQGSEATYESGFVIDKFPISRPNLTFSTLTVSNMSPEDSSIYLCSARQDPNTEAFFGQGTRLTVV.

The count of this clone is one. The V and J genes are TRBV21-1 and TRBJ1-2; the D call of TRBD1 is as the table states it, not checked on the DNA. TRBV21-1 is classified as a pseudogene. CDR3 size: 17 residues. CDR3 DNA: TGTGCCAGCAGACCCGGGACAGGGGCGTTTTCGGCTTATGGCTACACCTTC. Translating it yields CASRPGTGAFSAYGYTF.

The DNA of the CDR3 is TGTGCCAGCAGCCAAGATTGGACAGGGCGGGAAGCTTTCTTT. This translates into CASSQDWTGREAFF. V usage is TRBV14 and J usage is TRBJ1-1, with 8 nucleotides matching TRBD1. This CDR3 region has 14 residues. Germline assignment: CDR1 SGHDN and CDR2 FVKESK. With V trimmed by 0 bases and J by 8 bases, 5 bases remained unmatched.

The genes are TRBV6-5 and TRBJ2-7; the D gene is possibly TRBD2 (5 bases). Per the germline V gene, CDR1 is MNHEY and CDR2 is SVGAGI. The V end lost 5 bases, the J end lost 7 bases, and 15 bases lay between the germline ends. This CDR3 is 13 amino acids long. CDR3 protein: CASSHASGGEQYF. The CDR3 DNA is TGTGCCAGCAGTCATGCGTCTGGAGGAGAGCAGTACTTC.

V and J are TRBV27 and TRBJ1-3; D is unresolved. Germline CDR1 MNHEY, CDR2 SMNVEV (reference sequence). The CDR3 has 13 amino acids. V was pared by 7 bases and J by 0 bases, with 7 bases between. The CDR3 nucleotides are TGTGCCAGCAAGGAGTACTCTGGAAACACCATATATTTT. Translated, it gives CASKEYSGNTIYF.

The chain couples TRBV27 to TRBJ2-2, with 9 bases aligning to TRBD2. The V and J ends lost 6 bases and 7 bases, in that order; junction bases with no gene match: 12. The CDR3 contains 16 residues. Germline V gives CDR1 MNHEY, CDR2 SMNVEV (reference sequence). CDR3 nucleotides: TGTGCCAGCAGAGTTGGGGTAGCGGGAGCGGGCGGGGAGCTGTTTTTT. This codes for CASRVGVAGAGGELFF.

V gene TRBV18 combines with J gene TRBJ2-7, with 10 nucleotides matching TRBD2. Germline V gene sequence: CDR1 KGHSH, CDR2 LQKENI. Trimming at V came to 3 bases and at J to 4 bases, leaving 3 bases not matched to a gene. The CDR3 has 14 amino acids. This CDR3 is CASSPRTSGYEQYF. The DNA for the CDR3 is TGTGCCAGCTCACCGAGGACTAGCGGATACGAGCAGTACTTC.

The V gene is TRBV9, the J gene TRBJ2-5; 11 positions match TRBD2. Germline-derived CDR1 and CDR2 are SGDLS and YYNGEE. Unmatched junction bases numbered 2, after V lost 3 bases and J lost 4 bases. CDR3 length equals 14 residues. The DNA of the CDR3 is TGTGCCAGCAGCGGTGGACTAGCGGGAGAGACCCAGTACTTC. It specifies CASSGGLAGETQYF.

The rearrangement links TRBV5-6 to TRBJ2-3; 13 positions match TRBD2. V shed 0 bases and J 2 bases; nucleotides not matched to a gene: 6. Looked up from germline, CDR1 is SGHDT and CDR2 is YYEEEE. This CDR3 is 18 amino acids long. CDR3 protein: CASSLALLAGGHTDTQYF. The CDR3 DNA follows: TGTGCCAGCAGCTTGGCCCTACTAGCGGGAGGGCACACAGATACGCAGTATTTT. The full variable domain, completed using reference TRBV5-6 and TRBJ2-3, is DAGVTQSPTHLIKTRGQQVTLRCSPKSGHDTVSWYQQALGQGPQFIFQYYEEEERQRGNFPDRFSGHQFPNYSSELNVNALLLGDSALYLCASSLALLAGGHTDTQYFGPGTRLTVL.

This clone was seen just once. This chain joins TRBV28 and TRBJ1-4, with D maybe TRBD1 (6 bases). CDR1 is MDHEN and CDR2 is SYDVKM in the germline V gene. The CDR3 is made up of 14 amino acids. V lost 6 bases, J lost 7 bases, and 15 bases lay in between. In nucleotides, the CDR3 is TGTGCCAGCAGGAATCTGGGACAAGGTGAAAAACTGTTTTTT. Amino acid sequence: CASRNLGQGEKLFF.

The CDR3 is CASSSPTAYEQYF. In DNA, the CDR3 is TGTGCCAGCAGCTCCCCGACAGCCTACGAGCAGTACTTC. The chain combines TRBV5-4 with TRBJ2-7; tentatively, D is TRBD1 (5 bases). Germline V gene lookup returns CDR1 SGHNT and CDR2 YYREEE (reference sequence). The CDR3 loop spans 13 amino acids. V lost 3 bases and J 2 bases, leaving 9 bases between the germline ends.

In this sample, this clone turned up once. The chain is built from TRBV5-1 and TRBJ2-5; no firm D call. Between the trimmed V and J ends, which lost 0 bases and 2 bases, there was a span of 11 bases. The CDR3 has 15 residues. Germline CDR1 is SGHRS and CDR2 is YFSETQ. CDR3 DNA: TGCGCCAGCAGCTTGGGTAGCACATCGCAAGAGACCCAGTACTTC. It is translated as CASSLGSTSQETQYF.

This clone was counted once. This chain connects TRBV7-9 to TRBJ1-1; 7 bases match TRBD1. V lost 5 bases to trimming and J lost 1 base; unmatched junction nucleotides: 7. The CDR3 consists of 15 residues. Germline V gene data show CDR1 as SEHNR and CDR2 as FQNEAQ (reference sequence). CDR3 DNA sequence: TGTGCCAGCAGCATCTACCGGGACAGGAACACTGAAGCTTTCTTT. Protein sequence: CASSIYRDRNTEAFF.

V is TRBV3-1 (or the pseudogene TRBV3-2) and J is TRBJ2-3; TRBD1 matches 7 bases. Germline CDR1 is LGHDT and CDR2 is YNNKEL (reference sequence). V lost 3 bases, J lost 0 bases, and 3 bases stayed unmatched. CDR3 length: 15 residues. CDR3 nucleotide sequence: TGTGCCAGCAGCCAGCAGGGGGAGAGCACAGATACGCAGTATTTT. This sequence encodes CASSQQGESTDTQYF.

The rearrangement uses TRBV27 and TRBJ2-4; 7 bases align to TRBD2. With 3 bases clipped from V and 1 base from J, the junction kept 3 bases outside the gene matches. Per the germline V gene, CDR1 is MNHEY and CDR2 is SMNVEV (reference sequence). This CDR3 region has 15 residues. CDR3 region: CASSFTGRAKNIQYF. The CDR3 bases are TGTGCCAGCAGTTTTACCGGGAGGGCCAAAAACATTCAGTACTTC.

The gene calls are TRBV5-8 and TRBJ2-7; 12 bases map to TRBD2. V dropped 3 bases and J dropped 7; count of bases not matched to a gene: 5. CDR1 and CDR2 from the germline V gene are SGHTS and YDEGEE. The CDR3 consists of 14 residues. CDR3 in DNA: TGTGCCAGCAGCTCCGGACTAGCGGGAAGTGAGCAGTACTTC. This translates into CASSSGLAGSEQYF.